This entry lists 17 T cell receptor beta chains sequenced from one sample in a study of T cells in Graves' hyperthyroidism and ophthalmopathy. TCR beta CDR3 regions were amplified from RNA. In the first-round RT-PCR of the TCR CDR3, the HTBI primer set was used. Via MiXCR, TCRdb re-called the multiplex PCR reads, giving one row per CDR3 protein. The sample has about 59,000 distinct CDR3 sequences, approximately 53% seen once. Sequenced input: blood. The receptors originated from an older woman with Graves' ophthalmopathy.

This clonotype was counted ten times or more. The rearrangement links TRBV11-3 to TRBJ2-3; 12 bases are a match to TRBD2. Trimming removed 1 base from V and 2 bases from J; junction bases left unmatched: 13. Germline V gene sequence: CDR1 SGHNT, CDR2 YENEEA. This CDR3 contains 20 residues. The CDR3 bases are TGTGCCAGCAGCTTAGCCGGCGGTCAGCGGACTAGCGGGAACACAGATACGCAGTATTTT. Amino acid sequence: CASSLAGGQRTSGNTDTQYF.

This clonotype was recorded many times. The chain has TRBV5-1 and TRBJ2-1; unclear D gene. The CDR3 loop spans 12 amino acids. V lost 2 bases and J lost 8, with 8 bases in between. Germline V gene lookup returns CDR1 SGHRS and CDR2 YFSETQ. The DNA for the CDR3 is TGCGCCAGCAGCTTTTTGGGCGATGAGCAGTTCTTC. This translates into CASSFLGDEQFF.

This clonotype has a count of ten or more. CDR3 residues: CASSVVADPIGTDTQYF. The CDR3 region has the DNA TGTGCCAGCAGCGTAGTTGCCGACCCTATAGGCACAGATACGCAGTATTTT. J is TRBJ2-3 and V is TRBV9, with D unresolved. V gave up 0 bases and J gave up 1 base, with 15 bases separating them. Germline CDR1 SGDLS, CDR2 YYNGEE. The CDR3 is made up of 17 amino acids.

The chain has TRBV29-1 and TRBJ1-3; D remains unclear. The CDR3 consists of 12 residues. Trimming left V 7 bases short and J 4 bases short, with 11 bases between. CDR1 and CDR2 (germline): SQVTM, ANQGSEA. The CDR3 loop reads CSATSGGNTIYF. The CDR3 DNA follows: TGCAGCGCGACTAGCGGGGGAAACACCATATATTTT. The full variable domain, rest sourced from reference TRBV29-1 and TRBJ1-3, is SAVISQKPSRDICQRGTSLTIQCQVDSQVTMMFWYRQQPGQSLTLIATANQGSEATYESGFVIDKFPISRPNLTFSTLTVSNMSPEDSSIYLCSATSGGNTIYFGEGSWLTVV.

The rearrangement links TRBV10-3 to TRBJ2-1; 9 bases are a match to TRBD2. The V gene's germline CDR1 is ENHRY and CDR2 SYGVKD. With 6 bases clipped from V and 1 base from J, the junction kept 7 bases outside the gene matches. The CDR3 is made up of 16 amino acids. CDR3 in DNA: TGTGCCATCAGCCGGGCTAGCGGGATGTCCTACAATGAGCAGTTCTTC. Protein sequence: CAISRASGMSYNEQFF.

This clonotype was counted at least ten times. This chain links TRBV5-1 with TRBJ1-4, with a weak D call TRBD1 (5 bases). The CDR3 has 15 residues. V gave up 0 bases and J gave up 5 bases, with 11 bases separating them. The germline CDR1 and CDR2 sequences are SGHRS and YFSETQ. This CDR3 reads CASSLAGTKNEKLFF. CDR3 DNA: TGCGCCAGCAGCTTGGCCGGGACGAAAAATGAAAAACTGTTTTTT. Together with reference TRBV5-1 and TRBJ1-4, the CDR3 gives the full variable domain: KAGVTQTPRYLIKTRGQQVTLSCSPISGHRSVSWYQQTPGQGLQFLFEYFSETQRNKGNFPGRFSGRQFSNSRSEMNVSTLELGDSALYLCASSLAGTKNEKLFFGSGTQLSVL.

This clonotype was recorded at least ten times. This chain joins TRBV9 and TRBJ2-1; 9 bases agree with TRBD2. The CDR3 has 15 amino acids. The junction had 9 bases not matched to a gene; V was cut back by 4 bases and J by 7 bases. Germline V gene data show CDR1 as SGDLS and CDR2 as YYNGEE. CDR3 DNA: TGTGCCAGCAGCAGAGGGGCGGGAGGGGGGAATGAGCAGTTCTTC. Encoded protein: CASSRGAGGGNEQFF.

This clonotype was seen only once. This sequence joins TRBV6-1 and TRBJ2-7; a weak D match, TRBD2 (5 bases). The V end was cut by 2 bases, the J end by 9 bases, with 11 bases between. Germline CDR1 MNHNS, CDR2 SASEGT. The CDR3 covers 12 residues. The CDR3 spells CASSEYRGRQYF. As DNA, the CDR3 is TGTGCCAGCAGTGAATACCGGGGTCGGCAGTACTTC.

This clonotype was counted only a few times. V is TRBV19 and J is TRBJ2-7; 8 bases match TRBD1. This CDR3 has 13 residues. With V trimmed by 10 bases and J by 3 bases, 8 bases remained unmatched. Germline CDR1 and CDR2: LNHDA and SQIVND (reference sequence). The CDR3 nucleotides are TGTGCCACCGGGGGACAGGCAAACTACGAGCAGTACTTC. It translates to CATGGQANYEQYF.

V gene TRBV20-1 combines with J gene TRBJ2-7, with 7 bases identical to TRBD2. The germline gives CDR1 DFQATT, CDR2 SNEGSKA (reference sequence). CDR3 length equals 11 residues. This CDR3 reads CGASGTYEQYF. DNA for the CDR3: TGCGGGGCTAGCGGTACCTACGAGCAGTACTTC.

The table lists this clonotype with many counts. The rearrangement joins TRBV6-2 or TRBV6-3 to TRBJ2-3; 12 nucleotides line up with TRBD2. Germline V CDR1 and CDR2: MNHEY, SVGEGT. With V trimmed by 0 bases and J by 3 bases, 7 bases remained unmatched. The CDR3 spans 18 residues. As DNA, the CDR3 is TGTGCCAGCAGTTACTCGACGGGACTAGCGGGTGTTACAGATACGCAGTATTTT. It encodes CASSYSTGLAGVTDTQYF.

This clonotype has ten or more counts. The DNA of the CDR3 is TGCGCCAGCAGCTTGTCCCCAGGGGATCAGCCCCAGCATTTT. This gives the protein CASSLSPGDQPQHF. This sequence joins TRBV5-1 and TRBJ1-5; D is possibly TRBD1 (6 bases). Trimming took 1 base from V and 5 from J, leaving 10 bases between them. CDR3 size: 14 residues. The V gene's germline CDR1 is SGHRS and CDR2 YFSETQ.

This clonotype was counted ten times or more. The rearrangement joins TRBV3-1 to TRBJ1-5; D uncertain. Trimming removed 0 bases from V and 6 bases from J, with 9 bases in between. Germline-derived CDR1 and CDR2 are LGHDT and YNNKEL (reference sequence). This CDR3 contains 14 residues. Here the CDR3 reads CASSQDQLGQPQHF. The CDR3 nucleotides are TGTGCCAGCAGCCAAGACCAGTTGGGTCAGCCCCAGCATTTT. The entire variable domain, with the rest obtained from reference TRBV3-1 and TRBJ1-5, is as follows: DTAVSQTPKYLVTQMGNDKSIKCEQNLGHDTMYWYKQDSKKFLKIMFSYNNKELIINETVPNRFSPKSPDKAHLNLHINSLELGDSAVYFCASSQDQLGQPQHFGDGTRLSIL.

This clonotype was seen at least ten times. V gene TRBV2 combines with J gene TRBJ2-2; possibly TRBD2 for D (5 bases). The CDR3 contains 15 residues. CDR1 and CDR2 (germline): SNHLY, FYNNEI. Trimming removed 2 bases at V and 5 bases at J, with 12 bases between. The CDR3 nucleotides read TGTGCCAGCAGTGAACTAGCAGCGAGGACCGGGGAGCTGTTTTTT. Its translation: CASSELAARTGELFF.

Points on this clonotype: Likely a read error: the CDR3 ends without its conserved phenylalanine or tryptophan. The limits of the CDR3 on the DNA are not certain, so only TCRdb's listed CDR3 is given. The CDR3 reads CASSPASG. The rearrangement uses TRBV9 and TRBJ1-6. The CDR3 sequence runs 8 residues, both termini included. Germline CDR1 is SGDLS and CDR2 is YYNGEE.

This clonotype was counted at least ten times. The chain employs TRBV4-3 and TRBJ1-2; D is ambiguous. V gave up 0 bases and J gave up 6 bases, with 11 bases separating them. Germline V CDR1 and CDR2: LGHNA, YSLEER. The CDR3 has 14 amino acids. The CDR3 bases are TGCGCCAGCAGCCAAGATGCGGGGTTCCATGGCTACACCTTC. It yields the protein CASSQDAGFHGYTF.

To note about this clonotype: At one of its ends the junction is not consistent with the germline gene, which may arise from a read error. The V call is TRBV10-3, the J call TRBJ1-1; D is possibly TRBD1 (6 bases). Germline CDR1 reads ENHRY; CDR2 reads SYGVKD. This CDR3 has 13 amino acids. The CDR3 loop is CAMTGGVHTEAFF. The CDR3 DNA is TGCGCCATGACTGGGGGCGTACACACTGAAGCTTTCTTT.